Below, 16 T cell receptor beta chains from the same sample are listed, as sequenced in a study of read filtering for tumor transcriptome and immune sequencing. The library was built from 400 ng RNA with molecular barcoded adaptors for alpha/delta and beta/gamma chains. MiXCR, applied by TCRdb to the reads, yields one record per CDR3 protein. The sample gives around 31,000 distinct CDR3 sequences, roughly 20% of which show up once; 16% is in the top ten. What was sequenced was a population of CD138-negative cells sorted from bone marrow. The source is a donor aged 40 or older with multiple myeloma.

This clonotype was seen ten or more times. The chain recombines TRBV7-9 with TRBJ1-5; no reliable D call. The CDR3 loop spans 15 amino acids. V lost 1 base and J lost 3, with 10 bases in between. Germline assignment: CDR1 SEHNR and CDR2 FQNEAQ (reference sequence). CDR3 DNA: TGTGCCAGCAGCTTAGACCTTGATGCCAATCAGCCCCAGCATTTT. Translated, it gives CASSLDLDANQPQHF.

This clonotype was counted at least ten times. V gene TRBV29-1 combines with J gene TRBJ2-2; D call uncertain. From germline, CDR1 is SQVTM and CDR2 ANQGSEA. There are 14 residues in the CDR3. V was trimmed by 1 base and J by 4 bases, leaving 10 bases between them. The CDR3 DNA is TGCAGCGTTGAAGTAGGAAGCGTCACCGGGGAGCTGTTTTTT. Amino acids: CSVEVGSVTGELFF.

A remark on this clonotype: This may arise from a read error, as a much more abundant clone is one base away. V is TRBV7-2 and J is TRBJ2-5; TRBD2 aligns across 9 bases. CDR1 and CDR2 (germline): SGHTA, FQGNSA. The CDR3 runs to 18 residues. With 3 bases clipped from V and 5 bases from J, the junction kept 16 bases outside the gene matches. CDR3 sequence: CASSFPRGPAGGNETQYF. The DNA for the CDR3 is TGTGCCAGCAGCTTCCCCCGTGGGCCAGCGGGGGGCAACGAGACCCAGTACTTC. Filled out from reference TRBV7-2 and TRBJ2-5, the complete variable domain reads GAGVSQSPSNKVTEKGKDVELRCDPISGHTALYWYRQSLGQGLEFLIYFQGNSAPDKSGLPSDRFSAERTGGSVSTLTIQRTQQEDSAVYLCASSFPRGPAGGNETQYFGPGTRLLVL.

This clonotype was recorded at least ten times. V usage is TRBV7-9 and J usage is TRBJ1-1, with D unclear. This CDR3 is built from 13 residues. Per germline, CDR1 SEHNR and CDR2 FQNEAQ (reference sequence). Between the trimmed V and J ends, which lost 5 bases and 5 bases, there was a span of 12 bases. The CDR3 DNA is TGTGCCAGCAGCCCCACAATTGAGACTGAAGCTTTCTTT. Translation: CASSPTIETEAFF.

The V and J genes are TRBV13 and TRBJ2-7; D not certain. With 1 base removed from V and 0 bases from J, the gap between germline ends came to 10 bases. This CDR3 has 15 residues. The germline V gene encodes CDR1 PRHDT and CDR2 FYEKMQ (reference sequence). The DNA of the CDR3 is TGTGCCAGCAGCTTAGCGGTCGCCAGCTCCTACGAGCAGTACTTC. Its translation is CASSLAVASSYEQYF.

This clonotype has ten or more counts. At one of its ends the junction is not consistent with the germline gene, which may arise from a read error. CDR3 in DNA: TGTGCCAGCAGCCAAGGGAGCCCGTCCTACAATGAGCAGTTCTTC. This gives the protein CASSQGSPSYNEQFF. This sequence joins TRBV4-1 and TRBJ2-1, with D possibly being TRBD2 (5 bases). The CDR3 has 15 residues. The germline CDR1 and CDR2 sequences are MGHRA and YSYEKL.

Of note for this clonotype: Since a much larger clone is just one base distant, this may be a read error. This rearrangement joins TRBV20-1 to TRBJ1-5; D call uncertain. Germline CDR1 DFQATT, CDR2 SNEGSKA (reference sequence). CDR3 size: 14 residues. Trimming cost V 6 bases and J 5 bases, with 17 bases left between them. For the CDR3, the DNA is TGCAGTGCCATTGACCCAGTGCAACATCAGCCCCAGCATTTT. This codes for CSAIDPVQHQPQHF.

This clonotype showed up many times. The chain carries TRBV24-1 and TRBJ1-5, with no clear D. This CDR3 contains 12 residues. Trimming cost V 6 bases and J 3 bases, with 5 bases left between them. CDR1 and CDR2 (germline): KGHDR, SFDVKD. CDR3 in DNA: TGTGCCACCAGTACCTTCAATCAGCCCCAGCATTTT. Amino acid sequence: CATSTFNQPQHF.

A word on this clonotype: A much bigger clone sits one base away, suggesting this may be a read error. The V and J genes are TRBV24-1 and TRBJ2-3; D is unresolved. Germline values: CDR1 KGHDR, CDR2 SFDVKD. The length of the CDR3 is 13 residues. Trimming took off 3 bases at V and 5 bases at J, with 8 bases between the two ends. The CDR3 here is CATSDPKLDTQYF. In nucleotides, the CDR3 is TGTGCCACCAGTGATCCAAAGTTAGATACGCAGTATTTT.

The CDR3 spells CASSTSEGLNTGELFF. Written as DNA, the CDR3 is TGCGCCAGCAGCACTAGCGAGGGCCTCAACACCGGGGAGCTGTTTTTT. This chain joins TRBV5-1 and TRBJ2-2; 7 bases are shared with TRBD2. V dropped 4 bases and J dropped 2; count of bases not matched to a gene: 8. This CDR3 has 16 amino acids. Germline CDR1 is SGHRS and CDR2 is YFSETQ.

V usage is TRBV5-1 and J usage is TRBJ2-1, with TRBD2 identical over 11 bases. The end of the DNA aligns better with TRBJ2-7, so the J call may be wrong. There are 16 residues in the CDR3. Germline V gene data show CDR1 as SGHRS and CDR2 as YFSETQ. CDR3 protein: CASSRGLAVLYNEQYF. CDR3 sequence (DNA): TGCGCCAGCAGCAGGGGACTAGCGGTGTTGTACAATGAGCAGTACTTC.

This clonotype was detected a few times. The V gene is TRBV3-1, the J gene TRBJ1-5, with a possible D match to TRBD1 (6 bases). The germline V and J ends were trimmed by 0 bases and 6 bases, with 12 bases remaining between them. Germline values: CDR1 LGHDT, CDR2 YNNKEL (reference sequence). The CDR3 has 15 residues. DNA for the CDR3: TGTGCCAGCAGCCAAGACTGGGGGGCAAGTCAGCCCCAGCATTTT. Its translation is CASSQDWGASQPQHF.

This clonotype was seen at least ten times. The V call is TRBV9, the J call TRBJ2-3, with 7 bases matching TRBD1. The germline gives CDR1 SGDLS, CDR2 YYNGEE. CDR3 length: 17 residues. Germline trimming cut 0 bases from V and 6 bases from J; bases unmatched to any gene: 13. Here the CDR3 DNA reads TGTGCCAGCAGCGTAGATAAGGGACAGCCGGGGCTCGATACGCAGTATTTT. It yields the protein CASSVDKGQPGLDTQYF.

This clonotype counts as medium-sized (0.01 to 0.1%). The CDR3, as DNA: TGTGCCAGCAGCTGGGGGAATTCACCCCTCCACTTT. It specifies CASSWGNSPLHF. V is TRBV5-4 and J is TRBJ1-6, with D tentatively TRBD1 (5 bases). The CDR3 sequence is 12 residues long. V gave up 3 bases and J gave up 7 bases, with 5 bases separating them. Germline V lookup: CDR1 SGHNT, CDR2 YYREEE (reference sequence). Based on the CDR3 plus reference TRBV5-4 and TRBJ1-6, the full variable domain is ETGVTQSPTHLIKTRGQQVTLRCSSQSGHNTVSWYQQALGQGPQFIFQYYREEENGRGNFPPRFSGLQFPNYSSELNVNALELDDSALYLCASSWGNSPLHFGNGTRLTVT.

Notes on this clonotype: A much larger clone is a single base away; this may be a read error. CDR3 nucleotide sequence: TGTGCCAGCAGCTTAGGGTATTCAGGTACGCAGTATTTT. It codes for CASSLGYSGTQYF. The rearrangement uses TRBV13 and TRBJ2-3, with D uncertain. This CDR3 contains 13 residues. The ends were cut back, 0 bases at V and 8 bases at J, with 9 bases in the middle. From germline, CDR1 is PRHDT and CDR2 FYEKMQ (reference sequence). The full variable domain, rest sourced from reference TRBV13 and TRBJ2-3, is AAGVIQSPRHLIKEKRETATLKCYPIPRHDTVYWYQQGPGQDPQFLISFYEKMQSDKGSIPDRFSAQQFSDYHSELNMSSLELGDSALYFCASSLGYSGTQYFGPGTRLTVL.

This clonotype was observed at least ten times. CDR3 sequence reads: CASSELAAAYEQFF. Written as DNA, the CDR3 is TGTGCCAGCAGTGAACTAGCGGCGGCGTATGAGCAGTTCTTC. The J gene is TRBJ2-1, the V gene TRBV2; 7 nucleotides align to TRBD2. The trim removed 2 bases at V and 8 bases at J, leaving 6 bases unmatched. The CDR3 length is 14 residues. From germline, CDR1 is SNHLY and CDR2 FYNNEI.